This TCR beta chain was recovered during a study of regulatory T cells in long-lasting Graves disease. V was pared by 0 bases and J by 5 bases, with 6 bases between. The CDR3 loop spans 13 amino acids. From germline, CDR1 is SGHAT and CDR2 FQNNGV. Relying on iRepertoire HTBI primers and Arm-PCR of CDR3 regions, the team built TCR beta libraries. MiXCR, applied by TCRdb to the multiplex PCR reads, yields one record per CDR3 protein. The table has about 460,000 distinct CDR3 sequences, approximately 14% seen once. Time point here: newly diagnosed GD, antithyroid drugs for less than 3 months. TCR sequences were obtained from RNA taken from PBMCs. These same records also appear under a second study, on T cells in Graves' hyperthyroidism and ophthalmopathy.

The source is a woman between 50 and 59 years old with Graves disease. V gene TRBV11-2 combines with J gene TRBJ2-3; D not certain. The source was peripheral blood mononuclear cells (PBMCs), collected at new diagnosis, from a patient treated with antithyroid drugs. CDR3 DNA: TGTGCCAGCAGCTTAGATAGAGGAGATACGCAGTATTTT. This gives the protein CASSLDRGDTQYF.